The T cell receptor beta chain under discussion was sequenced for a study of blood T cell repertoires in COVID-19. Study details: Whether acute or convalescent, the COVID-19 samples came from the United States, Italy and Spain. The cDNA or gDNA used as material had been derived from T cells, B-cell-depleted T cells, or PBMCs.

Only in-frame clones appear in the TCRdb table, and some are missing; sequencing was by immunoSEQ multiplex PCR. The sample lists fewer than 300,000 clones, about nine tenths occurring once. Participants spanned ages roughly 18 to 95 years and resided in fewer than 30 US areas. Participant-given clinical history determined each cohort assignment. Germline loops: CDR1 SEHNR, CDR2 FQNEAQ (reference sequence). With V trimmed by 5 bases and J by 6 bases, 17 bases remained unmatched. This CDR3 has 19 amino acids. V usage is TRBV7-9 and J usage is TRBJ2-1; TRBD2 matches 12 bases. The receptor's source is a man aged 18-30 years who had recovered from COVID-19. Sequenced material: PBMCs or T cells enriched from blood (not recorded which). CDR3 sequence reads: CASSHPFPLRTSGINEQFF. The DNA for the CDR3 is TGTGCCAGCAGCCACCCTTTCCCCTTACGGACTAGCGGGATCAATGAGCAGTTCTTC.